Described below is a single TCR beta chain sequence and its context. Its antigen is not known. Other DNA variants within this sample encode the same CDR3. The protocol was immunoSEQ multiplex PCR, while the TCRdb copy is restricted to in-frame clones and leaves out a portion. The sample lists more than 2 million clones; 85% to 95% were seen once. The V gene's germline CDR1 is MDHEN and CDR2 SYDVKM. The CDR3 totals 14 residues. Trimming pared 2 bases from V and 2 bases from J, leaving 10 bases between. This sample is part of a study of shared clonotypes between healthy human individuals. Whole-study results and caveats: The rarefaction results pointed to incomplete sorted-subset sequencing despite large depth.

Naive CD8 cells, CD45RO-negative and positively selected for CCR7, excluded terminally differentiated effector memory CD45RA+ cells. The source of this sequence is a man aged 18-30 years in good health. Some clones in this sample may be carry-over from other donors' samples. The sequencing input was naive CD8+ T cells from PBMCs. The rearrangement uses TRBV28 and TRBJ2-7; D possibly corresponds to TRBD2 (5 bases). The CDR3 spells CASSLEGGTYEQYF. As DNA, the CDR3 is TGTGCCAGCAGTTTAGAGGGTGGGACCTACGAGCAGTACTTC.